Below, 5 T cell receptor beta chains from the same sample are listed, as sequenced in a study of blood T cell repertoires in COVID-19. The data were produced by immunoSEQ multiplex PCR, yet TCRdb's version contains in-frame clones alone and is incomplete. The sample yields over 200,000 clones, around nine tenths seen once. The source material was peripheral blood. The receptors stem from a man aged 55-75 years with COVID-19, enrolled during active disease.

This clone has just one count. CDR3 nucleotides: TGCGCCAGCAGCTTGGGACAGGGGTATCCTAATGAGCAGTTCTTC. It encodes CASSLGQGYPNEQFF. The chain joins TRBV5-1 to TRBJ2-1, with 8 nucleotides matching TRBD1. CDR3 length: 15 amino acids. Looked up from germline, CDR1 is SGHRS and CDR2 is YFSETQ. The junction had 6 bases not matched to a gene; V was cut back by 0 bases and J by 7 bases.

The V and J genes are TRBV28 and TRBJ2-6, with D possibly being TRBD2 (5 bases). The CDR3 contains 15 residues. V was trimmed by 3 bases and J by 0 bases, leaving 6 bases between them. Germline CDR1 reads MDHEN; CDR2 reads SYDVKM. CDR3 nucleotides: TGTGCCAGCAGTTTGGGGAGCTCTGGGGCCAACGTCCTGACTTTC. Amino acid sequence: CASSLGSSGANVLTF.

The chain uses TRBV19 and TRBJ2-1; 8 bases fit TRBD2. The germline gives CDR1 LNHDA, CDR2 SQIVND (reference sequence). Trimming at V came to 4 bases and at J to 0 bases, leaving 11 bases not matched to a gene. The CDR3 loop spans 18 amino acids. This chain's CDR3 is CASSTPSGLATSYNEQFF. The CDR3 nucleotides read TGTGCCAGTAGTACTCCCTCAGGACTAGCCACCTCCTACAATGAGCAGTTCTTC.

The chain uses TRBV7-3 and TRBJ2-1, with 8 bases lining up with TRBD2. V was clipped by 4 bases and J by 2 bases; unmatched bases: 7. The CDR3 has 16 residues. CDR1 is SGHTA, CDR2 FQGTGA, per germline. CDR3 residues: CASSSLAGSTYNEQFF. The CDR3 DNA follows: TGTGCCAGCAGCTCTCTAGCGGGTTCCACCTACAATGAGCAGTTCTTC.

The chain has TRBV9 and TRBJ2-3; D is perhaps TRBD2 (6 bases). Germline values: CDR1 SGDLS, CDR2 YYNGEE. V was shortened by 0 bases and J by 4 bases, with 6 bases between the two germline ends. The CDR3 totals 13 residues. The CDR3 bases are TGTGCCAGCAGCGTAGGGGGGGCAGATACGCAGTATTTT. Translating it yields CASSVGGADTQYF.